This T cell receptor beta chain appears in the sequencing data of a study of blood T cell repertoires in COVID-19. About the research overall: COVID-19 samples, acute and convalescent, were from the United States, Italy and Spain. T cells, B-cell-depleted T cells, or PBMCs supplied cDNA or gDNA.

Original data processing: The authors estimated nucleated cell counts from reference gene primer amplification. The assay was immunoSEQ multiplex PCR, and TCRdb's table has in-frame clones only and misses some. The DNA was the basis for D and trimming; V, J and clone size are from that table. The data hold 110,000 to 150,000 clones, with around 87% observed a single time. Germline V gene lookup returns CDR1 LGHNA and CDR2 YNFKEQ. The CDR3 consists of 17 residues. With 1 base clipped from V and 3 bases from J, the junction kept 10 bases outside the gene matches. This chain uses TRBV4-2 with TRBJ1-2, with 8 bases identical to TRBD1. The TCR was taken from an older woman with active COVID-19. The source material was peripheral blood. The CDR3 coding sequence is TGTGCCAGCAGCCAAGTCCTACAGGGGGGGATTCACTATGGCTACACCTTC. Translation: CASSQVLQGGIHYGYTF.